This T cell receptor (beta chain) was identified in a study of shared clonotypes between healthy human individuals. Study-wide results and caveats: When compared with the clonotypes that were shared by all four sorted-subset donors, the non-shared clonotypes turned out to have lower generation probabilities.

Per the original methods: Because ImmunoSEQ provided only junction sequences with no quality scores, the filtering differed. Some clones are missing from TCRdb's copy, which holds only in-frame ones; the method was immunoSEQ multiplex PCR. V, J and clone size derive from that table, while D and trimming were established from the DNA sequence. This table has over 2 million clones, less than 95% appearing once. With 2 bases removed from V and 0 bases from J, the gap between germline ends came to 12 bases. The CDR3 extends over 16 amino acids. Germline V lookup: CDR1 SGHDT, CDR2 YYEEEE. About this clone itself: What it binds is not known.

The V and J genes are TRBV5-6 and TRBJ1-5; possibly TRBD1 for D (5 bases). The sequence derives from a man aged 18 to 29 in good health. Some clones in this sample may be carry-over from other donors' samples. Sequenced input: naive CD4+ T cells from PBMCs. Subset reported: CD45RA+ positively selected. This CDR3 is CASSLMGPNSNQPQHF. In DNA, the CDR3 is TGTGCCAGCAGCTTAATGGGGCCGAATAGCAATCAGCCCCAGCATTTT.